This TCR beta chain comes out of a study of blood T cell repertoires in COVID-19. Turning to the study itself: Sites across the United States, Italy and Spain contributed samples from acute and convalescent COVID-19. PBMCs, B-cell-depleted T cells, or T cells were the source of the cDNA or gDNA that made up the material.

A Seattle source enrolled patients during active infection and followed them longitudinally. In the study's own analysis: Using reference gene primer amplification, nucleated cell counts were estimated. Assay: immunoSEQ multiplex PCR; the TCRdb copy retains only in-frame clones and omits some. Clonal size and the V and J genes are those of that table, whereas D and trimming came from the DNA. The sample shows some 240,000 clones, over 75% of them seen only once. The germline CDR1 and CDR2 sequences are SQVTM and ANQGSEA. V gave up 6 bases and J gave up 3 bases, with 20 bases separating them. This CDR3 region has 15 residues.

Sequenced input: peripheral blood. The chain uses TRBV29-1 and TRBJ2-5, with D perhaps TRBD2 (6 bases). The source of this sequence is a woman in her sixties or seventies with COVID-19, enrolled during active disease. CDR3 in amino acids: CSVETTGTQKETQYF. DNA for the CDR3: TGCAGCGTGGAGACTACCGGGACTCAAAAAGAGACCCAGTACTTC.